This TCR beta chain was observed in a study of T-cell memory formation after mild COVID-19. Study summary: Largely donor-specific sequence clusters came from a couple of donors.

TCRdb used MiXCR to reprocess the 5' RACE reads, holding one entry per CDR3 protein. This table has about 560,000 distinct CDR3 sequences, around 16% appearing once. Study results and limitations: Contracting CD8+ clones were enriched in EMRA, CD4+ mainly in CM and EM. Contracting clones, day 15 to 85, had balanced CD4/CD8, and later expanders favored CD4+. The finding that pre-infection memory included some responding clones suggested that cross-reactive memory joined.

To note about this clonotype: Its antigen remains unknown.

The CDR3 length is 14 residues. CDR1 is MNHEY, CDR2 SVGAGI, per germline. V was cut by 8 bases and J by 2 bases, with 16 bases left in between. Source material: PBMCs or a T cell subset sorted from them (not recorded which). This receptor was obtained from an adult woman who had mild COVID-19 (a few samples of this study predate the infection). Cell type and time point are not known. The genes are TRBV6-5 and TRBJ2-7; no clear D gene. DNA for the CDR3: TGTGCCAGCGGCCGGGTCCTGGGTACCTACGAGCAGTACTTC. Encoded protein: CASGRVLGTYEQYF.